These 9 T cell receptor beta chains originate from one sample sequenced in a study of cytomegalovirus exposure and HLA in healthy donors. The study ran its PCR with 60 Vbeta and 13 Jbeta primers. TCRdb keeps only in-frame clones here, not all; method: immunoSEQ multiplex PCR. The sample lists fewer than 200,000 clones, about four fifths occurring once. What was sequenced was PBMCs. The receptors were gathered from a female donor in good health and CMV-seronegative.

J is TRBJ1-1 and V is TRBV11-2; D is perhaps TRBD1 (5 bases). Germline CDR1 reads SGHAT; CDR2 reads FQNNGV. CDR3 size: 13 residues. V was cut by 1 base and J by 7 bases, with 10 bases left in between. CDR3 nucleotide sequence: TGTGCCAGCAGCTTAGGGGGGGGAGGTGAAGCTTTCTTT. This sequence encodes CASSLGGGGEAFF.

This clone was detected a few times. This sequence joins TRBV6-1 and TRBJ1-5; the match to TRBD1 covers 7 bases. CDR1 is MNHNS, CDR2 SASEGT, per germline. V gave up 6 bases and J gave up 6 bases; unmatched junction bases: 8. CDR3 length: 14 amino acids. The CDR3 is CASRSQGKSQPQHF. The CDR3 DNA follows: TGTGCCAGCAGGTCACAGGGGAAAAGTCAGCCCCAGCATTTT.

The chain has TRBV11-2 and TRBJ1-3; D unclear. Per germline, CDR1 SGHAT and CDR2 FQNNGV. With 10 bases removed from V and 7 bases from J, the gap between germline ends came to 20 bases. This CDR3 spans 14 amino acids. CDR3 residues: CATSLRGSGNTIYF. DNA of the CDR3: TGTGCCACCTCACTACGGGGATCGGGGAACACCATATATTTT.

The chain has TRBV9 and TRBJ1-6; 8 bases are a match to TRBD1. The CDR3 is 14 residues long. Germline V gene lookup returns CDR1 SGDLS and CDR2 YYNGEE. Trimming took 6 bases from V and 6 from J; bases not matched to a gene: 5. The CDR3 DNA reads TGTGCCAGCAACGAGGACAGGGCTAATTCACCCCTCCACTTT. Its translation: CASNEDRANSPLHF.

The gene calls are TRBV30 and TRBJ2-7; 7 nucleotides match TRBD1. Trimming cost V 7 bases and J 6 bases; bases outside gene matches: 12. The CDR3 is 13 residues long. The V gene's germline CDR1 is GTSNPN and CDR2 SVGIG (reference sequence). CDR3 amino acids: CASRGLRSVEQYF. The CDR3 DNA sequence: TGTGCCTCGAGGGGGCTTCGAAGTGTCGAGCAGTACTTC.

This chain connects TRBV9 to TRBJ2-7, with 7 bases that match TRBD2. This CDR3 is 15 amino acids long. Germline values: CDR1 SGDLS, CDR2 YYNGEE. The V segment lost 4 bases and the J segment 0 bases; nucleotides outside the gene matches: 7. Written as DNA, the CDR3 is TGTGCCAGCAGCCCAACTAGCGAGAACTCCTACGAGCAGTACTTC. Protein: CASSPTSENSYEQYF.

This chain uses TRBV9 with TRBJ1-1; tentatively, D is TRBD1 (5 bases). Germline CDR1 is SGDLS and CDR2 is YYNGEE. The CDR3 has 14 amino acids. V was pared by 5 bases and J by 4 bases, with 15 bases between. The CDR3 sequence is CASSFTGTATEAFF. The DNA for the CDR3 is TGTGCCAGCAGTTTTACCGGGACTGCCACTGAAGCTTTCTTT.

V and J are TRBV28 and TRBJ2-7; D not resolved. This CDR3 comprises 8 residues. Between the trimmed V and J ends, which lost 10 bases and 7 bases, there was a span of 5 bases. The germline V gene has CDR1 MDHEN and CDR2 SYDVKM. The CDR3 DNA sequence: TGTGCCACCTCGGAGCAGTACTTC. Its protein product is CATSEQYF.

The chain couples TRBV7-2 to TRBJ2-1; the match to TRBD2 covers 9 bases. CDR3 size: 15 residues. The germline gives CDR1 SGHTA, CDR2 FQGNSA. Trimming at V came to 7 bases and at J to 3 bases, leaving 7 bases not matched to a gene. Here the CDR3 reads CASNPRLADYNEQFF. The CDR3 nucleotides read TGTGCCAGCAACCCGCGACTAGCGGACTACAATGAGCAGTTCTTC.